This T cell receptor beta chain was observed in a study of early T cells in non-severe SARS-CoV-2 infection. This clonotype has ten or more counts. The antigen remains undetermined. The CDR3 loop spans 14 amino acids. Germline V gene lookup returns CDR1 SGHRS and CDR2 YFSETQ. V lost 4 bases to trimming and J lost 4 bases; unmatched junction nucleotides: 4. Study-wide findings and caveats: VDJdb matches were skewed toward anti-spike CD8 T cell responses.

cDNA molecules, individually, were tagged with unique molecular identifiers. TCRdb fed the 5' RACE reads into MiXCR, producing one record per CDR3 protein. The table includes about 83,000 distinct CDR3 sequences, 11% to 15% detected once. This sequence joins TRBV5-1 and TRBJ2-1; 8 nucleotides match TRBD2. The origin of this receptor is an adult who was a healthcare worker with PCR-confirmed SARS-CoV-2 infection or an uninfected control (not recorded which). The sequencing input was whole blood. The CDR3: CASSGTSGYNEQFF. CDR3 sequence (DNA): TGCGCCAGCAGCGGAACTAGCGGTTACAATGAGCAGTTCTTC. The full variable domain, rest sourced from reference TRBV5-1 and TRBJ2-1, is KAGVTQTPRYLIKTRGQQVTLSCSPISGHRSVSWYQQTPGQGLQFLFEYFSETQRNKGNFPGRFSGRQFSNSRSEMNVSTLELGDSALYLCASSGTSGYNEQFFGPGTRLTVL.